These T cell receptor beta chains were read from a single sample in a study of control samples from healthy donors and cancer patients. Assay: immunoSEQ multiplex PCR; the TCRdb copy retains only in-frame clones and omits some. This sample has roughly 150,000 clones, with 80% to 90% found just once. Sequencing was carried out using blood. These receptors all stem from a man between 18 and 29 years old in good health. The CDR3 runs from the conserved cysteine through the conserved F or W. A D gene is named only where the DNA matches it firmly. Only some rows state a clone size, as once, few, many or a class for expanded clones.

CASSKQGADTEAFF,TGCGCCAGCAGCAAGCAGGGGGCTGACACTGAAGCTTTCTTT,TRBD1,TRBV5-1,-,TRBJ1-1
CASSPETGGNGNTIYF,TGTGCCAGCAGCCCAGAGACAGGGGGCAATGGAAACACCATATATTTT,TRBD1,TRBV7-6,-,TRBJ1-3
CASSPQSESSYEQYF,TGTGCCAGCTCACCACAGAGTGAAAGCTCCTACGAGCAGTACTTC,-,TRBV18,-,TRBJ2-7
CASSLSGVEPEAFF,TGTGCCAGCAGCTTGTCCGGTGTGGAGCCTGAAGCTTTCTTT,-,TRBV7-8,-,TRBJ1-1
CASSDLLINSPLHF,TGTGCCAGCAGTGATCTACTTATTAATTCACCCCTCCACTTT,-,TRBV6-1,-,TRBJ1-6
CASSLEGGAHGANVLTF,TGTGCCAGCAGCTTAGAGGGGGGGGCGCATGGGGCCAACGTCCTGACTTTC,-,TRBV11-2,-,TRBJ2-6
CASSPGAAQETQYF,TGTGCCAGTTCCCCGGGGGCCGCTCAAGAGACCCAGTACTTC,-,TRBV19,-,TRBJ2-5
CASSDSATDTQYF,TGTGCCAGCAGTGACTCAGCGACAGATACGCAGTATTTT,-,TRBV6-4,-,TRBJ2-3
CASSFTDSYNSPLHF,TGTGCCAGCAGTTTCACAGACTCCTATAATTCACCCCTCCACTTT,-,TRBV28,-,TRBJ1-6
CASSFGPNNEQYF,TGTGCCAGCAGTTTCGGCCCTAACAACGAGCAGTACTTC,-,TRBV12-3/TRBV12-4,-,TRBJ2-7
CASSIVAQGSAEAFF,TGTGCCAGTAGTATAGTAGCTCAGGGGTCTGCTGAAGCTTTCTTT,-,TRBV19,-,TRBJ1-1
CASTLGSLNSPLHF,TGTGCCAGCACTCTGGGCAGCCTTAATTCACCCCTCCACTTT,-,TRBV4-2,-,TRBJ1-6
CASSIILRRAGGHEAFF,TGTGCCAGTAGTATCATTCTAAGGAGGGCAGGGGGCCATGAAGCTTTCTTT,TRBD1,TRBV19,-,TRBJ1-1
CASSLAQGFGTEAFF,TGTGCCAGCAGCTTGGCACAGGGTTTTGGTACTGAAGCTTTCTTT,-,TRBV5-4,-,TRBJ1-1
CASSGRGDTEAFF,TGCGCCAGTTCTGGCAGGGGGGATACTGAAGCTTTCTTT,TRBD1,TRBV5-1,once,TRBJ1-1
CAWRVAGRDTGELFF,TGTGCCTGGAGGGTAGCGGGGAGGGACACCGGGGAGCTGTTTTTT,TRBD2,TRBV30,-,TRBJ2-2
CASSSRTSSGNTIYF,TGTGCCAGCTCATCTCGGACAAGCTCTGGAAACACCATATATTTT,-,TRBV18,once,TRBJ1-3
CASSRPPAGSSSYEQYF,TGTGCCAGTAGCCGCCCCCCGGCGGGATCCAGCTCCTACGAGCAGTACTTC,-,TRBV19,-,TRBJ2-7
CASSWGASYEQYF,TGTGCCAGCAGCTGGGGGGCCTCCTACGAGCAGTACTTC,-,TRBV11-2,-,TRBJ2-7
CASSPGSNQPQHF,TGTGCCAGCAGCCCCGGAAGCAATCAGCCCCAGCATTTT,-,TRBV7-2,-,TRBJ1-5
CASHPQGDIQYF,TGTGCCAGCCACCCGCAAGGAGACATTCAGTACTTC,-,TRBV3-1/TRBV3-2,-,TRBJ2-4
CASSLMATNEKLFF,TGTGCCAGCAGCTTAATGGCAACTAATGAAAAACTGTTTTTT,-,TRBV5-4,-,TRBJ1-4
CASRWDRDNSPLHF,TGTGCCAGTAGATGGGACAGGGATAATTCACCCCTCCACTTT,TRBD1,TRBV19,-,TRBJ1-6
CASTCGGGIFGYTF,TGTGCCAGCACCTGTGGGGGAGGGATCTTTGGCTACACCTTC,-,TRBV21-1,-,TRBJ1-2
CASNVRAGNQPQHF,TGTGCCAGTAATGTGAGGGCCGGCAATCAGCCCCAGCATTTT,-,TRBV19,once,TRBJ1-5
CASRDPGLTNEKLFF,TGTGCCAGCAGGGACCCGGGACTAACTAATGAAAAACTGTTTTTT,-,TRBV2,-,TRBJ1-4
CASSQVTSGSTDTQYF,TGTGCCAGCAGCCAAGTCACTAGCGGGAGCACAGATACGCAGTATTTT,TRBD2,TRBV14,once,TRBJ2-3
CASSIGQGRGYTF,TGTGCCAGTAGTATCGGACAGGGAAGAGGCTACACCTTC,TRBD1,TRBV19,few,TRBJ1-2
CASSLDQRMGTEAFF,TGTGCCAGCAGCTTAGACCAGCGGATGGGCACTGAAGCTTTCTTT,-,TRBV11-2,-,TRBJ1-1
CATSVNGNEQFF,TGTGCCACCAGTGTAAACGGGAATGAGCAGTTCTTC,-,TRBV24-1,-,TRBJ2-1
CASSKGTTASGNTIYF,TGCGCCAGCAGCAAAGGGACGACGGCCTCTGGAAACACCATATATTTT,-,TRBV4-3,-,TRBJ1-3
CASSYSRQANTEAFF,TGTGCCAGCAGTTACTCGAGACAGGCTAACACTGAAGCTTTCTTT,-,TRBV6-5,-,TRBJ1-1
CATSGWLGANVLTF,TGTGCCACCAGCGGATGGTTAGGGGCCAACGTCCTGACTTTC,-,TRBV15,-,TRBJ2-6
CASSPRDSYEQYF,TGTGCCAGCAGCCCGCGGGACTCCTACGAGCAGTACTTC,-,TRBV4-2,-,TRBJ2-7
CASSQERLGGVEAFF,TGTGCCAGCAGCCAAGAACGGCTAGGGGGGGTTGAAGCTTTCTTT,-,TRBV4-2,-,TRBJ1-1
CASSYSNYDSNTEAFF,TGTGCCAGCAGTTACTCGAACTATGACAGCAACACTGAAGCTTTCTTT,-,TRBV6-2/TRBV6-3,-,TRBJ1-1
CASSGFRGRPNTEAFF,TGTGCCAGCAGTGGTTTCAGGGGACGACCGAACACTGAAGCTTTCTTT,-,TRBV2,-,TRBJ1-1
CAISDTGTSGTLAKNIQYF,TGTGCCATCAGCGACACCGGGACTAGCGGGACCCTAGCCAAAAACATTCAGTACTTC,TRBD2,TRBV10-3,-,TRBJ2-4
CASSFRTGPIGYTF,TGTGCCAGCAGTTTTCGGACAGGTCCGATCGGCTACACCTTC,TRBD1,TRBV6-2/TRBV6-3,few,TRBJ1-2
CASSAQGGTDTQYF,TGTGCCAGCAGCGCCCAAGGAGGCACAGATACGCAGTATTTT,-,TRBV7-3,-,TRBJ2-3
CASSGSGGEDTQYF,TGTGCCAGCAGCGGTAGCGGGGGGGAAGATACGCAGTATTTT,TRBD2,TRBV9,-,TRBJ2-3
CASSFEGGYGYTF,TGTGCCAGCAGTTTCGAGGGTGGGTATGGCTACACCTTC,-,TRBV12-3/TRBV12-4,-,TRBJ1-2
CATHMNTEAFF,TGTGCCACCCATATGAACACTGAAGCTTTCTTT,-,TRBV6-5,-,TRBJ1-1
CASSVKGSYGYTF,TGTGCCAGTAGCGTCAAGGGCAGCTATGGCTACACCTTC,-,TRBV19,-,TRBJ1-2
CASSSDSPRQYF,TGTGCCAGCAGCTCCGACTCCCCAAGACAGTATTTT,-,TRBV5-4,-,TRBJ2-3
CASSGLAGGNYEQYF,TGCGCCAGCAGCGGGTTAGCGGGGGGGAACTACGAGCAGTACTTC,TRBD2,TRBV4-1,-,TRBJ2-7
CASSQARRGYEQYF,TGTGCCAGCAGCCAAGCCCGGCGAGGCTACGAGCAGTACTTC,-,TRBV4-2,-,TRBJ2-7
CASSGGRRGAQFF,TGCGCCAGCAGCGGCGGTAGGCGGGGGGCGCAGTTCTTC,TRBD2,TRBV5-1,-,TRBJ2-1
CASSSLPQETQYF,TGTGCCAGCAGCTCCCTCCCCCAAGAGACCCAGTACTTC,-,TRBV7-3,-,TRBJ2-5
CASSVGGAGQTQYF,TGTGCCAGCAGTGTTGGGGGCGCGGGTCAGACCCAGTACTTC,-,TRBV2,-,TRBJ2-5
CASSELAGIPIGNEQFF,TGTGCCAGCAGTGAATTGGCCGGGATTCCGATAGGCAATGAGCAGTTCTTC,-,TRBV6-1,-,TRBJ2-1
CASSPRLGNTEAFF,TGCGCCAGCAGCCCACGCCTAGGCAACACTGAAGCTTTCTTT,-,TRBV4-1,-,TRBJ1-1
CASSEAWPAASYEQYF,TGTGCCAGCAGTGAAGCTTGGCCCGCGGCATCCTACGAGCAGTACTTC,-,TRBV2,-,TRBJ2-7
CASSLAGSNYGYTF,TGTGCCAGCAGCTTAGCAGGGTCCAACTATGGCTACACCTTC,-,TRBV7-9,-,TRBJ1-2